The 21 T cell receptor beta chains given below trace back to one sample, sequenced in a study of CD8 T cells in ankylosing spondylitis. TCRdb passed the 5' RACE reads through MiXCR, listing each CDR3 protein once. The top ten clones hold over 0.55% of a sample with more than 200,000 distinct CDR3 sequences, roughly 25% of them seen once. Input material: blood, either unsorted or a sorted T cell fraction (not recorded which). The receptor set was obtained from a male donor with ankylosing spondylitis or in good health (not recorded which).

V is TRBV12-3 or TRBV12-4 and J is TRBJ2-7; 9 bases are a match to TRBD2. The CDR3 has 15 residues. With 4 bases clipped from V and 3 bases from J, the junction kept 7 bases outside the gene matches. CDR3 sequence: CASSSSGTSSYEQYF. DNA of the CDR3: TGTGCCAGCAGTTCGTCCGGGACTAGCAGCTACGAGCAGTACTTC.

This clonotype was recorded a few times. The chain carries TRBV20-1 and TRBJ2-5; 8 bases align to TRBD2. Germline CDR1 DFQATT, CDR2 SNEGSKA (reference sequence). The CDR3 is 17 amino acids. V dropped 0 bases and J dropped 5; count of bases not matched to a gene: 14. CDR3 sequence: CSARDELAVTHRETQYF. The CDR3 nucleotides are TGCAGTGCTAGAGATGAACTAGCGGTTACCCATAGGGAGACCCAGTACTTC.

The sample holds one count of this clonotype. The chain combines TRBV10-3 with TRBJ2-1; 7 nucleotides line up with TRBD2. Germline CDR1 ENHRY, CDR2 SYGVKD. V lost 6 bases and J lost 3; bases outside the gene matches: 5. The CDR3 has 14 amino acids. The CDR3 bases are TGTGCCATCAGCGGAGCGGGGAACTACAATGAGCAGTTCTTC. Amino acid sequence: CAISGAGNYNEQFF.

This chain connects TRBV5-1 to TRBJ2-3; 9 bases are a match to TRBD1. This CDR3 region has 16 residues. Looked up from germline, CDR1 is SGHRS and CDR2 is YFSETQ. The V segment lost 3 bases and the J segment 4 bases; nucleotides outside the gene matches: 9. This CDR3 reads CASSWTGGQGPDTQYF. Written as DNA, the CDR3 is TGCGCCAGCAGCTGGACCGGGGGACAGGGTCCAGATACGCAGTATTTT.

This clonotype was detected once. In DNA form, the CDR3 reads TGTGCCAGCAGTTCCCAGGGGCTCTACAATGAGCAGTTCTTC. Protein sequence: CASSSQGLYNEQFF. This sequence joins TRBV6-2 or TRBV6-3 and TRBJ2-1; D possibly corresponds to TRBD1 (6 bases). The CDR3 contains 14 residues. CDR1 and CDR2 (germline): MNHEY, SVGEGT. Trimming stripped 4 bases from V and 3 bases from J, with 10 bases between.

The genes are TRBV4-1 and TRBJ1-6; D is unresolved. The length of the CDR3 is 15 residues. Germline V lookup: CDR1 MGHRA, CDR2 YSYEKL. Trimming left V 1 base short and J 6 bases short, with 10 bases between. The CDR3 loop reads CASSQGVIANSPLHF. CDR3 DNA sequence: TGCGCCAGCAGCCAAGGGGTGATAGCTAATTCACCCCTCCACTTT.

This clonotype was seen only a few times. The gene calls are TRBV20-1 and TRBJ1-2; maybe TRBD1 (5 bases). The CDR3 is made up of 13 amino acids. Trimming cost V 2 bases and J 2 bases, with 9 bases left between them. Looked up from germline, CDR1 is DFQATT and CDR2 is SNEGSKA (reference sequence). For the CDR3, the DNA is TGCAGTGCTAGAACGGGGGACAACTATGGCTACACCTTC. It encodes CSARTGDNYGYTF.

This clonotype was detected only a few times. The chain employs TRBV6-4 and TRBJ2-3, with unresolved D. Trimming removed 4 bases at V and 2 bases at J, with 10 bases between. Germline CDR1 is MRHNA and CDR2 is SNTAGT. The CDR3 runs to 14 residues. In DNA form, the CDR3 reads TGTGCCAGCAGTGCGAGGTACGACACAGATACGCAGTATTTT. Its protein is CASSARYDTDTQYF.

This clonotype was picked up many times. The chain employs TRBV20-1 and TRBJ2-7; D is unresolved. The V end lost 3 bases, the J end lost 0 bases, and 9 bases lay between the germline ends. Germline V lookup: CDR1 DFQATT, CDR2 SNEGSKA (reference sequence). The CDR3 covers 13 residues. Here the CDR3 reads CSASGPLSYEQYF. The CDR3, as DNA: TGCAGTGCTAGCGGACCGCTCTCCTACGAGCAGTACTTC.

In its sample, this clonotype was seen many times. V usage is TRBV15 and J usage is TRBJ2-3, with TRBD2 as a possible D gene (6 bases). Germline V gene data show CDR1 as LNHNV and CDR2 as YYDKDF (reference sequence). The CDR3 length is 12 residues. The germline V and J ends were trimmed by 3 bases and 15 bases, with 16 bases remaining between them. The CDR3 coding sequence is TGTGCCACCAGCAGGTTTGGCGGGGAGGTCTATTTT. Translation gives CATSRFGGEVYF. The whole variable domain, filled in from reference TRBV15 and TRBJ2-3, reads DAMVIQNPRYQVTQFGKPVTLSCSQTLNHNVMYWYQQKSSQAPKLLFHYYDKDFNNEADTPDNFQSRRPNTSFCFLDIRSPGLGDTAMYLCATSRFGGEVYFGPGTRLTVL.

Only one count was recorded for this clonotype. The chain combines TRBV11-2 with TRBJ2-1; D is perhaps TRBD2 (7 bases). Trimming took off 5 bases at V and 9 bases at J, with 17 bases between the two ends. The CDR3 sequence is 14 residues long. Germline CDR1 and CDR2: SGHAT and FQNNGV. The CDR3 loop reads CASSPRGGWGEQFF. The CDR3 region has the DNA TGTGCCAGCAGCCCGAGGGGGGGGTGGGGTGAGCAGTTCTTC. The whole variable domain, remainder taken from reference TRBV11-2 and TRBJ2-1, is EAGVAQSPRYKIIEKRQSVAFWCNPISGHATLYWYQQILGQGPKLLIQFQNNGVVDDSQLPKDRFSAERLKGVDSTLKIQPAKLEDSAVYLCASSPRGGWGEQFFGPGTRLTVL.

V and J are TRBV12-3 or TRBV12-4 and TRBJ1-3; 7 bases align to TRBD1. The CDR3 is 14 residues long. The trim removed 5 bases at V and 0 bases at J, leaving 1 base unmatched. The CDR3 is CASSGTASGNTIYF. The CDR3 DNA follows: TGTGCCAGCAGTGGGACAGCCTCTGGAAACACCATATATTTT.

This rearrangement joins TRBV29-1 to TRBJ2-5; 7 bases match TRBD1. This CDR3 comprises 14 residues. With V trimmed by 4 bases and J by 0 bases, 5 bases remained unmatched. The germline V gene encodes CDR1 SQVTM and CDR2 ANQGSEA. CDR3 in amino acids: CSVVRQGNQETQYF. The CDR3 bases are TGCAGCGTTGTTAGACAGGGAAACCAAGAGACCCAGTACTTC.

This rearrangement joins TRBV20-1 to TRBJ2-5, with D possibly matching TRBD1 (6 bases). V lost 8 bases and J lost 5, with 18 bases in between. CDR1 and CDR2 from the germline V gene are DFQATT and SNEGSKA (reference sequence). The CDR3 extends over 13 amino acids. The CDR3 loop is CSPKAGVGETQYF. As DNA, the CDR3 is TGCAGTCCTAAGGCAGGGGTAGGGGAGACCCAGTACTTC.

This clonotype appeared many times. The genes are TRBV20-1 and TRBJ2-7; D is unclear. Trimming pared 6 bases from V and 3 bases from J, leaving 18 bases between. Germline lookup yields CDR1 DFQATT and CDR2 SNEGSKA (reference sequence). The CDR3 runs 14 residues. CDR3 nucleotide sequence: TGCAGTGCCATCGATCCACTCGAGGTCTACGAGCAGTACTTC. Protein product: CSAIDPLEVYEQYF.

V and J are TRBV20-1 and TRBJ2-1; D possibly corresponds to TRBD2 (6 bases). CDR3 length: 15 amino acids. Trimming pared 6 bases from V and 0 bases from J, leaving 15 bases between. Germline loops: CDR1 DFQATT, CDR2 SNEGSKA (reference sequence). The CDR3 reads CSANLGGSSYNEQFF. The CDR3, as DNA: TGCAGTGCAAATCTCGGGGGTAGCTCCTACAATGAGCAGTTCTTC.

The rearrangement uses TRBV29-1 and TRBJ1-1, with D uncertain. Germline V gene lookup returns CDR1 SQVTM and CDR2 ANQGSEA. The V end lost 8 bases, the J end lost 0 bases, and 10 bases lay between the germline ends. CDR3 length: 12 residues. The CDR3 protein is CSTDDLNTEAFF. The CDR3 DNA reads TGCAGCACCGACGACTTGAACACTGAAGCTTTCTTT.

The rearrangement joins TRBV28 to TRBJ2-1; 9 positions match TRBD2. Germline CDR1 MDHEN, CDR2 SYDVKM. This CDR3 has 13 residues. V shed 6 bases, J shed 8 bases, and the junction held 5 bases outside the gene matches. The CDR3: CASRLAGTDEQFF. The CDR3, as DNA: TGTGCCAGCAGGCTAGCGGGGACCGATGAGCAGTTCTTC.

This clonotype was recorded many times. The J gene is TRBJ2-5, the V gene TRBV10-3; maybe TRBD1 (5 bases). The V end lost 7 bases, the J end lost 4 bases, and 13 bases lay between the germline ends. Germline assignment: CDR1 ENHRY and CDR2 SYGVKD. The CDR3 runs 13 residues. The CDR3 loop reads CAITKTDGETQYF. The DNA of the CDR3 is TGTGCCATCACGAAGACAGATGGAGAGACCCAGTACTTC.

In this sample, this clonotype turned up many times. The genes are TRBV20-1 and TRBJ2-7; D gene ambiguous. Trimming took 3 bases from V and 5 from J, leaving 14 bases between them. The length of the CDR3 is 13 residues. The germline CDR1 and CDR2 sequences are DFQATT and SNEGSKA (reference sequence). DNA of the CDR3: TGCAGTGCTAGTTCTAGGGTCAAAAACGAGCAGTACTTC. Protein: CSASSRVKNEQYF.

The chain has TRBV12-3 or TRBV12-4 and TRBJ2-7; 8 bases align to TRBD1. This CDR3 is built from 15 residues. With 3 bases clipped from V and 2 bases from J, the junction kept 6 bases outside the gene matches. The CDR3 coding sequence is TGTGCCAGCAGTTTTAGGACAGGGCGTACCTACGAGCAGTACTTC. It is translated as CASSFRTGRTYEQYF.